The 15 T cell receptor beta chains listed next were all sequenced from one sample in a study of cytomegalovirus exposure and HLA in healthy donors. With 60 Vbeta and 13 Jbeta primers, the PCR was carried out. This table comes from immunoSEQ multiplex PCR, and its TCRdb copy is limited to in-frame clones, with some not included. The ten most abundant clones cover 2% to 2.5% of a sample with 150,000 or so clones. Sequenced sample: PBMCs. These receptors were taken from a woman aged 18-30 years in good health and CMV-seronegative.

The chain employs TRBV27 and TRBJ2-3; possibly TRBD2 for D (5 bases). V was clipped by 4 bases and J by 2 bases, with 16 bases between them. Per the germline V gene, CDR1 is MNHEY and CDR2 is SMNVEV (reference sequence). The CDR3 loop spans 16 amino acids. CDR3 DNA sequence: TGTGCCAGCAGTTCTACTAGTTTGAGCCTCACAGATACGCAGTATTTT. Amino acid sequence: CASSSTSLSLTDTQYF.

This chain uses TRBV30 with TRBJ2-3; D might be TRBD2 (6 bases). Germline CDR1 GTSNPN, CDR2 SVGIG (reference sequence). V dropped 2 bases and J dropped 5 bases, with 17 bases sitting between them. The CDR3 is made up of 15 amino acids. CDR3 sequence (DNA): TGTGCCTGGAGTAGATCCGCGGGAAATGGAGATACGCAGTATTTT. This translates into CAWSRSAGNGDTQYF.

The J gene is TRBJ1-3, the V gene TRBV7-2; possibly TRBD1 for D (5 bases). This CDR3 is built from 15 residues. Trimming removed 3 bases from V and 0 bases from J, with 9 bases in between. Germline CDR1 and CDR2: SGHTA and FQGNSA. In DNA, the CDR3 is TGTGCCAGCAGCTTGGACACGGGCTCTGGAAACACCATATATTTT. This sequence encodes CASSLDTGSGNTIYF. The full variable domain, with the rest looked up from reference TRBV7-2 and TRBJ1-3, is GAGVSQSPSNKVTEKGKDVELRCDPISGHTALYWYRQSLGQGLEFLIYFQGNSAPDKSGLPSDRFSAERTGGSVSTLTIQRTQQEDSAVYLCASSLDTGSGNTIYFGEGSWLTVV.

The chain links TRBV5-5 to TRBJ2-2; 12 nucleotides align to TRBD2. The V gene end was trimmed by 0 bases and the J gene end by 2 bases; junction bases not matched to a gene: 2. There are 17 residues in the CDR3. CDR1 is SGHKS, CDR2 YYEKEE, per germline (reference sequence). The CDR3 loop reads CASSLAGLAGNTGELFF. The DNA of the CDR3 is TGTGCCAGCAGCTTGGCGGGACTAGCGGGTAACACCGGGGAGCTGTTTTTT.

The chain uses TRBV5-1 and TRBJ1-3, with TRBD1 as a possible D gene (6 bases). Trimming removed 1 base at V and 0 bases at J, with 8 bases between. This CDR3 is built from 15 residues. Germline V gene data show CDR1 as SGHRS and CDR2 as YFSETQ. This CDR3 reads CASSLRGSSGNTIYF. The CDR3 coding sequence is TGCGCCAGCAGCTTGAGGGGGAGCTCTGGAAACACCATATATTTT. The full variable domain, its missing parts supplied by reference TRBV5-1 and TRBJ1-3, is KAGVTQTPRYLIKTRGQQVTLSCSPISGHRSVSWYQQTPGQGLQFLFEYFSETQRNKGNFPGRFSGRQFSNSRSEMNVSTLELGDSALYLCASSLRGSSGNTIYFGEGSWLTVV.

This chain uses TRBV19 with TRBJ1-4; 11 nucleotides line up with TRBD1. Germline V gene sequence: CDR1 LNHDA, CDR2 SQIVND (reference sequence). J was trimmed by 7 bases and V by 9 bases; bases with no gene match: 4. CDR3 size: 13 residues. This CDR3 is CASRDRGSEKLFF. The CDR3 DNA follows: TGTGCCAGCCGGGACAGGGGGAGTGAAAAACTGTTTTTT.

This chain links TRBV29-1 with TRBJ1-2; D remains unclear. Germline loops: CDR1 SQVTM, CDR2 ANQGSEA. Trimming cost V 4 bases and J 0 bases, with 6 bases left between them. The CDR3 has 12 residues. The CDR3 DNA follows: TGCAGCGTTGTAGATACTAACTATGGCTACACCTTC. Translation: CSVVDTNYGYTF.

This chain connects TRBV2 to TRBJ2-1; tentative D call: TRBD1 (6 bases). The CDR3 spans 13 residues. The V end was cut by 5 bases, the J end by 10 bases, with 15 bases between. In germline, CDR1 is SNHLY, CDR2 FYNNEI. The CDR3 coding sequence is TGTGCCAGCAGTCTTACAGGGAGCGGAGAGCAGTTCTTC. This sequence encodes CASSLTGSGEQFF.

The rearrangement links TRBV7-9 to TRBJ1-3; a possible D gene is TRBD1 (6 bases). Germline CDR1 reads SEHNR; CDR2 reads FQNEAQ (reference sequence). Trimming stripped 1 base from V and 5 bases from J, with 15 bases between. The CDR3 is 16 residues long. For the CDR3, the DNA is TGTGCCAGCAGCTTAGAGAACAGGGTGTCCCGAAACACCATATATTTT. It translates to CASSLENRVSRNTIYF. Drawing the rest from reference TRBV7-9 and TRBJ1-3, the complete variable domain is DTGVSQNPRHKITKRGQNVTFRCDPISEHNRLYWYRQTLGQGPEFLTYFQNEAQLEKSRLLSDRFSAERPKGSFSTLEIQRTEQGDSAMYLCASSLENRVSRNTIYFGEGSWLTVV.

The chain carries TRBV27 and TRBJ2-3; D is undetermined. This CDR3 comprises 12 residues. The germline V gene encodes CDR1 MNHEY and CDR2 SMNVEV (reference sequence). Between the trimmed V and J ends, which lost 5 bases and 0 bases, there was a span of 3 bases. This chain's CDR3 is CASSPSTDTQYF. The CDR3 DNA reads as TGTGCCAGCAGTCCAAGCACAGATACGCAGTATTTT.

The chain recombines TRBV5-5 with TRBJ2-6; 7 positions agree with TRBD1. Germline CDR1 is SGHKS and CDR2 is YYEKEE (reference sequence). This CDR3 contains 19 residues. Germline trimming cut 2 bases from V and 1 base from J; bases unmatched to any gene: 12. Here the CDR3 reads CASSLTMDRRFSGANVLTF. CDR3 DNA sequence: TGTGCCAGCAGCTTAACTATGGACAGGAGGTTTTCTGGGGCCAACGTCCTGACTTTC.

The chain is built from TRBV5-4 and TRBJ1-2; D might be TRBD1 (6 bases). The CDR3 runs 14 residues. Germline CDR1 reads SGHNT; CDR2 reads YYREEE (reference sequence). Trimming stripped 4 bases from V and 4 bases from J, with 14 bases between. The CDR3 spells CASSPYRAPYGYTF. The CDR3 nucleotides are TGTGCCAGCAGCCCCTACAGGGCCCCCTATGGCTACACCTTC. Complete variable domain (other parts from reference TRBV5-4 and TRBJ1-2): ETGVTQSPTHLIKTRGQQVTLRCSSQSGHNTVSWYQQALGQGPQFIFQYYREEENGRGNFPPRFSGLQFPNYSSELNVNALELDDSALYLCASSPYRAPYGYTFGSGTRLTVV.

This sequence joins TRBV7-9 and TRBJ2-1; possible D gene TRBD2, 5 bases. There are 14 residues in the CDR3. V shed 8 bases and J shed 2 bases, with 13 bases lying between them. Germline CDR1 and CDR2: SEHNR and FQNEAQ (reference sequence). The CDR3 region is CASAAPGTYNEQFF. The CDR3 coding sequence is TGTGCCAGCGCTGCCCCGGGAACCTACAATGAGCAGTTCTTC.

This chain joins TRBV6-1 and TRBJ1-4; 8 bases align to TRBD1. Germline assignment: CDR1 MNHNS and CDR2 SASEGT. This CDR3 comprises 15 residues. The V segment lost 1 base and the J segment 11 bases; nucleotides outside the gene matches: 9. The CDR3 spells CASSEEARGRGKLFF. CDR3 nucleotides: TGTGCCAGCAGTGAAGAGGCCAGGGGGCGCGGGAAACTGTTTTTT.

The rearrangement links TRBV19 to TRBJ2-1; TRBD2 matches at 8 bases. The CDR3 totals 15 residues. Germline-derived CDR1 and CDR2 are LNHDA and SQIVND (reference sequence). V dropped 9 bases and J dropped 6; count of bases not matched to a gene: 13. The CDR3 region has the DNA TGTGCCAGCCTAGGGTCGGCGGGAGGCGGCAATGAGCAGTTCTTC. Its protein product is CASLGSAGGGNEQFF.